This T cell receptor (beta chain) appears in the sequencing data of a study of blood T cell repertoires in COVID-19. At the level of the study: The study drew acute and convalescent COVID-19 samples from the United States, Italy and Spain. T cells, B-cell-depleted T cells, or PBMCs supplied cDNA or gDNA.

Original processing methods: Counts of nucleated cells, estimated from reference gene primer amplification, were obtained. Method: immunoSEQ multiplex PCR; TCRdb's copy keeps in-frame clones and lacks some. The DNA was the basis for D and trimming; V, J and clone size are from that table. The sample includes 250,000 to 350,000 clones, roughly 91% of them seen just once. Germline loops: CDR1 MRHNA, CDR2 SNTAGT. Trimming took 2 bases from V and 9 from J, leaving 14 bases between them. This CDR3 has 14 amino acids. This chain links TRBV6-4 with TRBJ2-1; D is unresolved. The receptor comes from a man younger than 40 with acute or convalescent COVID-19. Input material: peripheral blood. The CDR3 DNA reads as TGTGCCAGCAGTGACCCCTACTACGTTGTTGAGCAGTTCTTC. It specifies CASSDPYYVVEQFF.